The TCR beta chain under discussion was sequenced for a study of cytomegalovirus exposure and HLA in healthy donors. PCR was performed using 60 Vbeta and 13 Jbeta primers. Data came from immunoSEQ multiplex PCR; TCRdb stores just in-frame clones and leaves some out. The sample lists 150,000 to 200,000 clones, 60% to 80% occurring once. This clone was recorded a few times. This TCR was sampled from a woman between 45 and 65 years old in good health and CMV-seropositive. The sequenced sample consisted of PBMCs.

For the CDR3, the DNA is TGCGCCAGCAGTGAGTCAATCTCGCGGCAGGGGAGTTCCTACGAGCAGTACTTC. Translating it yields CASSESISRQGSSYEQYF. This chain connects TRBV10-2 to TRBJ2-7; TRBD1 is a possible D gene (6 bases). With 0 bases removed from V and 1 base from J, the gap between germline ends came to 19 bases. Germline V gene sequence: CDR1 WSHSY, CDR2 SAAADI. This CDR3 is 18 amino acids long.